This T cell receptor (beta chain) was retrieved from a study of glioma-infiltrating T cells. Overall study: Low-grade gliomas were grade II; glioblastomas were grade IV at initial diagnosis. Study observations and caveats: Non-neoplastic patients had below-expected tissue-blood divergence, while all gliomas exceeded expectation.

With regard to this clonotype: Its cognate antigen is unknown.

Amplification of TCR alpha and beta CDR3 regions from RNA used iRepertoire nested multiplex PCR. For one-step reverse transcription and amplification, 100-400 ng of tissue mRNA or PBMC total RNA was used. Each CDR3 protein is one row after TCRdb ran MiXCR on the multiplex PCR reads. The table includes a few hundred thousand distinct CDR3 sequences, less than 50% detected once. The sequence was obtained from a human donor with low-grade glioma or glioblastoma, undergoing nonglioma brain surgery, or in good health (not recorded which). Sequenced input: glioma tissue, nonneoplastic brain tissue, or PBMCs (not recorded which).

CDR3 amino acids: CASRRVGTEAFF. Here the CDR3 DNA reads TGTGCCAGCAGGAGGGTGGGCACTGAAGCTTTCTTT. J is TRBJ1-1 and V is TRBV28; unclear D gene. Germline lookup yields CDR1 MDHEN and CDR2 SYDVKM. Trimming shortened V by 6 bases and J by 4 bases, and 9 bases separated the two germline ends. The CDR3 covers 12 residues.